The 12 T cell receptor beta chains below were found in one sample sequenced in a study of blood T cell repertoires in COVID-19. Sequenced by immunoSEQ multiplex PCR; TCRdb stores in-frame clones only, minus some. The sample holds 450,000 or so clones, about 89% seen once. The sequenced sample consisted of peripheral blood. The receptors here all came from a woman between 40 and 50 years old with COVID-19, enrolled during active disease.

The chain recombines TRBV7-2 with TRBJ2-1; 8 bases are a match to TRBD1. Germline values: CDR1 SGHTA, CDR2 FQGNSA. The J segment lost 3 bases and the V segment lost 6 bases, leaving 7 bases of the junction unmatched. The CDR3 sequence is 15 residues long. The chain's CDR3 is CASSKGQGFYNEQFF. The DNA for the CDR3 is TGTGCCAGCAGTAAAGGACAGGGATTCTACAATGAGCAGTTCTTC.

This chain uses TRBV30 with TRBJ1-6; D call uncertain. The CDR3 runs 12 residues. CDR1 is GTSNPN, CDR2 SVGIG, per germline (reference sequence). Trimming removed 6 bases from V and 6 bases from J, with 9 bases in between. DNA of the CDR3: TGTGCCTGTCAGGCCCCTAATTCACCCCTCCACTTT. The encoded protein is CACQAPNSPLHF.

This clone was seen just once. The CDR3 region has the DNA TGTGCCTGGAGTAAGCAGGGGTACGAGCAGTACTTC. Its protein is CAWSKQGYEQYF. The rearrangement links TRBV30 to TRBJ2-7, with a tentative D call TRBD1 (6 bases). Trimming took 2 bases from V and 4 from J, leaving 9 bases between them. In germline, CDR1 is GTSNPN, CDR2 SVGIG (reference sequence). The CDR3 has 12 amino acids.

The V and J genes are TRBV5-6 and TRBJ2-5; TRBD1 matches at 7 bases. The trim removed 5 bases at V and 0 bases at J, leaving 7 bases unmatched. The CDR3 loop spans 15 amino acids. Germline CDR1 SGHDT, CDR2 YYEEEE. Written as DNA, the CDR3 is TGTGCCAGCAGACAGGGGACCCACTACCAAGAGACCCAGTACTTC. It encodes CASRQGTHYQETQYF.

The J gene is TRBJ2-4, the V gene TRBV5-1, with D tentatively TRBD1 (5 bases). The germline CDR1 and CDR2 sequences are SGHRS and YFSETQ. The CDR3 loop spans 16 amino acids. V was clipped by 5 bases and J by 1 base, with 16 bases between them. DNA of the CDR3: TGCGCCAGCAGTGGGGCCGATAAGGGGGCCAAAAACATTCAGTACTTC. Its translation is CASSGADKGAKNIQYF.

This clone was picked up one time. V and J are TRBV30 and TRBJ1-2, with a tentative D call TRBD1 (6 bases). Germline V gives CDR1 GTSNPN, CDR2 SVGIG (reference sequence). Trimming shortened V by 0 bases and J by 1 base, and 21 bases separated the two germline ends. This CDR3 spans 18 amino acids. CDR3 nucleotide sequence: TGTGCCTGGAGTGTTGGATTGGACAGCCCTACGAATAACTATGGCTACACCTTC. Translation gives CAWSVGLDSPTNNYGYTF.

J is TRBJ2-7 and V is TRBV27, with TRBD2 matching over 9 bases. The CDR3 spans 15 residues. Per the germline V gene, CDR1 is MNHEY and CDR2 is SMNVEV (reference sequence). V was pared by 5 bases and J by 4 bases, with 9 bases of the junction left unmatched. Here the CDR3 reads CASSPLAGGKYEQYF. CDR3 bases: TGTGCCAGCAGTCCCCTGGCGGGGGGGAAGTACGAGCAGTACTTC.

The chain couples TRBV3-1 (or the pseudogene TRBV3-2) to TRBJ2-1, with D perhaps matching TRBD1 (5 bases). Germline CDR1 and CDR2: LGHDT and YNNKEL (reference sequence). This CDR3 is 16 amino acids long. Trimming took 0 bases from V and 7 from J, leaving 16 bases between them. This CDR3 reads CASSQDLLTEANEQFF. The CDR3 DNA follows: TGTGCCAGCAGCCAAGATCTCTTGACAGAAGCTAATGAGCAGTTCTTC.

This clone is a singleton in its sample. The chain recombines TRBV9 with TRBJ2-7; D possibly corresponds to TRBD2 (5 bases). From germline, CDR1 is SGDLS and CDR2 YYNGEE. The CDR3 has 14 residues. Trimming pared 0 bases from V and 7 bases from J, leaving 14 bases between. CDR3 DNA: TGTGCCAGCAGCGTAGGATCCCCTAGCTTGGAGCAGTACTTC. Translation gives CASSVGSPSLEQYF.

This clone was seen only once. V usage is TRBV28 and J usage is TRBJ1-2; D is unclear. CDR1 and CDR2 from the germline V gene are MDHEN and SYDVKM. The CDR3 runs 14 residues. V shed 1 base and J shed 4 bases, with 10 bases lying between them. The chain's CDR3 is CASSLSAVLYGYTF. The CDR3 DNA is TGTGCCAGCAGTTTATCCGCGGTTCTCTATGGCTACACCTTC.

V gene TRBV28 combines with J gene TRBJ2-7, with 9 bases lining up with TRBD1. With 3 bases clipped from V and 3 bases from J, the junction kept 3 bases outside the gene matches. Germline V lookup: CDR1 MDHEN, CDR2 SYDVKM. The CDR3 contains 14 residues. The CDR3 sequence: CASSFGTGYYEQYF. The CDR3 DNA reads as TGTGCCAGCAGTTTCGGGACAGGGTACTACGAGCAGTACTTC.

J is TRBJ1-2 and V is TRBV7-2, with D perhaps TRBD1 (6 bases). Between the trimmed V and J ends, which lost 0 bases and 4 bases, there was a span of 12 bases. CDR1 and CDR2 (germline): SGHTA, FQGNSA. The CDR3 loop spans 15 amino acids. Here the CDR3 reads CASSLASGDTYGYTF. The CDR3 coding sequence is TGTGCCAGCAGCTTAGCGTCAGGGGACACCTATGGCTACACCTTC.